The entry that follows covers one T cell receptor beta chain sequence. Its matching antigen is unknown. These data come from a study of cytomegalovirus exposure and HLA in healthy donors. The study's findings and limits: What was likely a sequencing artifact was a cluster of highly shared sequence variants.

This CDR3 region has 17 residues. This PCR relied on a set of 60 Vbeta primers and 13 Jbeta primers. The assay was immunoSEQ multiplex PCR, and TCRdb's table has in-frame clones only and misses some. The top ten hold 0.3% of the sample, which has roughly 250,000 clones, approximately 80% seen once. The V call is TRBV21-1, the J call TRBJ2-7; the table assigns TRBD2, which was not confirmed against the DNA. TRBV21-1 is described as a pseudogene. The sequenced material came from PBMCs. This clonotype was sampled from a girl between 2 and 10 years old in good health and CMV-seronegative. The CDR3 nucleotides are TGTGCCAGCAGCCAACCGTACCTAGCGGGAGAGCCGGATGAGCAGTACTTC. Its protein product is CASSQPYLAGEPDEQYF.